The source of this T cell receptor (beta chain) is a study of identical twins. Study conclusions and caveats: Modeled out-of-frame TCR alpha sharing in monozygotic twins fell below observed levels.

V was shortened by 4 bases and J by 5 bases, with 13 bases between the two germline ends. There are 14 residues in the CDR3. Germline values: CDR1 SGHNT, CDR2 YYREEE (reference sequence). This clonotype was picked up a small number of times. Its target is not known. After template switching added a universal primer site, the resulting cDNA carried unique molecular identifiers. MiXCR, applied by TCRdb to the 5' RACE reads, yields one record per CDR3 protein. The sample contains hundreds of thousands of distinct CDR3 sequences, approximately 7% of which appear only once. These data were also filed under a second study, of yellow fever vaccine responses in identical twins. Per that paper: Twins' vaccine T cell responses reportedly seemed partly convergent and partly personalized.

The TCR was taken from a woman aged 18-35 years in good health. The chain is built from TRBV5-4 and TRBJ2-1; D is ambiguous. Source material: memory (CD45RO+) T cells sorted from blood. CDR3 sequence: CASSLAWGNNEQFF. The CDR3 DNA reads as TGTGCCAGCAGCCTGGCCTGGGGTAACAATGAGCAGTTCTTC.